This paragraph reports one T cell receptor beta chain. As yet, its antigen is unknown. This specimen belongs to a study of cytomegalovirus exposure and HLA in healthy donors. The PCR was carried out with 60 Vbeta primers and 13 Jbeta primers. Libraries were prepared by immunoSEQ multiplex PCR; TCRdb keeps only in-frame clonotypes and omits some of them. The table shows 200,000 to 250,000 clones, with 85% to 90% occurring only once. Unmatched junction bases numbered 16, after V lost 5 bases and J lost 5 bases. Germline CDR1 reads SNHLY; CDR2 reads FYNNEI. The CDR3 runs 17 residues. General study findings and limits: A missense variant in DCLRE1C was later tied to TCR beta V- and J-gene trimming.

Sequenced sample: PBMCs. The V gene is TRBV2, the J gene TRBJ2-5; TRBD2 agrees at 8 bases. This TCR was recovered from a woman aged 18-30 years in good health and CMV-seronegative. The DNA of the CDR3 is TGTGCCAGCAGTCCGGGACTAGGCCCCTCCAGCGCGGAGACCCAGTACTTC. It codes for CASSPGLGPSSAETQYF.